One and the same sample provided the 25 T cell receptor beta chains below, sequenced in a study of graft-versus-host responses after intestinal transplantation. Tissue from the graft was processed to free its intraepithelial and lamina propria lymphocytes. Some clones are missing from TCRdb's copy, which holds only in-frame ones; the method was immunoSEQ multiplex PCR. The data hold 13,000 to 15,000 clones, with 77% observed a single time. Sequences were derived from ileum tissue, sampled 27 days after intestinal transplant. These receptors originate from a human patient who received an intestinal transplant, so some T cells may come from the graft donor.

V is TRBV5-6 and J is TRBJ2-2; TRBD1 matches 9 bases. V was clipped by 4 bases and J by 6 bases; unmatched bases: 19. The CDR3 covers 19 residues. The V gene's germline CDR1 is SGHDT and CDR2 YYEEEE. The CDR3 region has the DNA TGTGCCAGCAGCCAATCTTTTCCGGGACAGGGTTACGGAGCCGGGGAGCTGTTTTTT. This gives the protein CASSQSFPGQGYGAGELFF.

The rearrangement uses TRBV5-1 and TRBJ2-1, with 9 positions matching TRBD1. The V gene end was trimmed by 4 bases and the J gene end by 5 bases; junction bases not matched to a gene: 7. The CDR3 length is 15 residues. Germline V gives CDR1 SGHRS, CDR2 YFSETQ. The CDR3 sequence is CASSRQGENNNEQFF. The CDR3, as DNA: TGCGCCAGCAGCAGACAGGGGGAAAACAACAATGAGCAGTTCTTC. The full variable domain, in which reference TRBV5-1 and TRBJ2-1 provide the parts outside the CDR3, is KAGVTQTPRYLIKTRGQQVTLSCSPISGHRSVSWYQQTPGQGLQFLFEYFSETQRNKGNFPGRFSGRQFSNSRSEMNVSTLELGDSALYLCASSRQGENNNEQFFGPGTRLTVL.

V usage is TRBV5-1 and J usage is TRBJ1-2; TRBD1 aligns across 8 bases. Germline loops: CDR1 SGHRS, CDR2 YFSETQ. The CDR3 sequence is 17 residues long. V trimming: 0 bases; J trimming: 3 bases; junction bases outside the gene matches: 10. In DNA, the CDR3 is TGCGCCAGCAGCTTGGCCGAAGTGGCAGGGGGCTACTATGGCTACACCTTC. As protein: CASSLAEVAGGYYGYTF.

CDR3 amino acids: CASSQYLPYYTGELFF. DNA of the CDR3: TGTGCCAGCAGCCAATATCTTCCATACTACACCGGGGAGCTGTTTTTT. The V call is TRBV14, the J call TRBJ2-2; D remains ambiguous. The CDR3 loop spans 16 amino acids. The germline V gene encodes CDR1 SGHDN and CDR2 FVKESK. The V end lost 2 bases, the J end lost 3 bases, and 13 bases lay between the germline ends. The complete variable domain, with remaining parts taken from reference TRBV14 and TRBJ2-2, reads EAGVTQFPSHSVIEKGQTVTLRCDPISGHDNLYWYRRVMGKEIKFLLHFVKESKQDESGMPNNRFLAERTGGTYSTLKVQPAELEDSGVYFCASSQYLPYYTGELFFGEGSRLTVL.

V usage is TRBV4-1 and J usage is TRBJ2-3, with 8 nucleotides matching TRBD1. The trim removed 1 base at V and 3 bases at J, leaving 6 bases unmatched. The CDR3 spans 16 residues. From germline, CDR1 is MGHRA and CDR2 YSYEKL. DNA for the CDR3: TGCGCCAGCAGCCAAGGGTGGACAGGGCTTACAGATACGCAGTATTTT. It is translated as CASSQGWTGLTDTQYF.

The V and J genes are TRBV15 and TRBJ1-1; weak D call: TRBD1 (6 bases). The CDR3 length is 15 residues. Germline V gives CDR1 LNHNV, CDR2 YYDKDF (reference sequence). Trimming left V 6 bases short and J 0 bases short, with 14 bases between. The CDR3 region is CATRRGRGMNTEAFF. CDR3 nucleotides: TGTGCCACCAGGCGGGGGCGAGGTATGAACACTGAAGCTTTCTTT.

V gene TRBV11-2 combines with J gene TRBJ2-7; weak D call: TRBD1 (6 bases). V was clipped by 5 bases and J by 2 bases, with 10 bases between them. The CDR3 is made up of 13 amino acids. The V gene's germline CDR1 is SGHAT and CDR2 FQNNGV. DNA for the CDR3: TGTGCCAGCAGCCCCCACAGGGCCTACGAGCAGTACGTC. Residues: CASSPHRAYEQYV.

This clone turned up a few times. The chain joins TRBV2 to TRBJ1-4, with D maybe TRBD1 (5 bases). Germline-derived CDR1 and CDR2 are SNHLY and FYNNEI. V dropped 0 bases and J dropped 3 bases, with 8 bases sitting between them. The CDR3 covers 15 residues. The CDR3: CASSEAGGANEKLFF. DNA for the CDR3: TGTGCCAGCAGTGAAGCTGGGGGGGCTAATGAAAAACTGTTTTTT.

The V gene is TRBV6-5, the J gene TRBJ1-5; 7 bases map to TRBD1. The CDR3 contains 15 residues. J gave up 7 bases and V 5 bases, and 11 bases lay outside the gene matches. CDR1 MNHEY and CDR2 SVGAGI come from the germline V gene. CDR3 protein: CASSPRLTGVQPQHF. The CDR3 nucleotides read TGTGCCAGCAGTCCCCGTCTTACAGGGGTGCAGCCCCAGCATTTT.

This chain links TRBV27 with TRBJ1-3; tentative D call: TRBD1 (5 bases). V was trimmed by 5 bases and J by 0 bases, leaving 8 bases between them. Germline lookup yields CDR1 MNHEY and CDR2 SMNVEV (reference sequence). The CDR3 is 14 residues long. The CDR3 here is CASSRGGSGNTIYF. DNA for the CDR3: TGTGCCAGCAGTCGCGGGGGCTCTGGAAACACCATATATTTT.

J is TRBJ1-2 and V is TRBV7-9, with TRBD1 as a possible D gene (6 bases). The germline V and J ends were trimmed by 8 bases and 7 bases, with 11 bases remaining between them. The CDR3 runs 11 residues. Germline V gene sequence: CDR1 SEHNR, CDR2 FQNEAQ (reference sequence). CDR3 in DNA: TGTGCCAGCCGACAAGGGGGTGGCTACACCTTC. Its protein product is CASRQGGGYTF.

The rearrangement uses TRBV11-3 and TRBJ2-7; 10 positions agree with TRBD1. Looked up from germline, CDR1 is SGHNT and CDR2 is YENEEA. V shed 9 bases and J 5 bases; nucleotides not matched to a gene: 4. This CDR3 spans 12 amino acids. CDR3 nucleotide sequence: TGTGCCAGAGAGACAGGGGGCCACGAGCAGTACGTC. Translating gives CARETGGHEQYV.

This sequence joins TRBV10-3 and TRBJ2-1; TRBD2 matches at 10 bases. Germline V gene data show CDR1 as ENHRY and CDR2 as SYGVKD. V was clipped by 0 bases and J by 0 bases; unmatched bases: 8. CDR3 length: 19 residues. The CDR3 reads CAISESNSGGRSSYNEQFF. As DNA, the CDR3 is TGTGCCATCAGTGAGTCGAATAGCGGGGGGAGGAGCTCCTACAATGAGCAGTTCTTC.

V is TRBV7-8 and J is TRBJ1-2; no firm D call. Trimming stripped 2 bases from V and 8 bases from J, with 9 bases between. The germline gives CDR1 SGHVS, CDR2 FQNEAQ. The CDR3 is 12 residues long. CDR3 bases: TGTGCCAGCAGCTTACAAGCGGGGGGCTACACCTTC. The encoded protein is CASSLQAGGYTF.

J is TRBJ2-3 and V is TRBV27; weak D call: TRBD2 (6 bases). This CDR3 contains 16 residues. Trimming stripped 0 bases from V and 6 bases from J, with 16 bases between. Per germline, CDR1 MNHEY and CDR2 SMNVEV (reference sequence). The CDR3 region has the DNA TGTGCCAGCAGTTTATCGGCGGGGAACCTTTGGGATACGCAGTATTTT. It codes for CASSLSAGNLWDTQYF.

The V call is TRBV6-1, the J call TRBJ2-7, with TRBD1 identical over 7 bases. Trimming cost V 4 bases and J 4 bases; bases outside gene matches: 7. This CDR3 has 14 residues. CDR1 MNHNS and CDR2 SASEGT come from the germline V gene. In nucleotides, the CDR3 is TGTGCCAGCAGTGGCAGGGGACAGAATTACGAGCAGTACGTC. Translating gives CASSGRGQNYEQYV.

About this clone itself: This specimen includes other DNA sequences encoding the same CDR3. This rearrangement joins TRBV7-9 to TRBJ2-7; 7 bases fit TRBD1. This CDR3 spans 13 amino acids. Germline CDR1 reads SEHNR; CDR2 reads FQNEAQ (reference sequence). V lost 3 bases and J lost 3; bases outside the gene matches: 2. The CDR3 here is CASSFRQGYEQYV. Here the CDR3 DNA reads TGTGCCAGCAGCTTTCGACAGGGCTACGAGCAGTACGTC.

This chain links TRBV6-1 with TRBJ1-2; D is uncertain. Germline CDR1 is MNHNS and CDR2 is SASEGT. CDR3 length: 14 residues. V was cut by 8 bases and J by 5 bases, with 18 bases left in between. The CDR3 coding sequence is TGTGCCAGCTCCCCAGGTCAGGCTTTTTATGGCTACACCTTC. It codes for CASSPGQAFYGYTF.

The CDR3 region has the DNA TGTGCCAGCAGCCAACAGGGGGCTAACTATGGCTACACCTTC. As protein: CASSQQGANYGYTF. This chain links TRBV4-2 with TRBJ1-2; 7 bases fit TRBD1. V was pared by 2 bases and J by 0 bases, with 0 bases of the junction left unmatched. CDR3 length: 14 residues. Germline loops: CDR1 LGHNA, CDR2 YNFKEQ.

V usage is TRBV6-5 and J usage is TRBJ2-3; 10 bases are a match to TRBD2. The CDR3 totals 14 residues. Germline V gene sequence: CDR1 MNHEY, CDR2 SVGAGI. V lost 6 bases and J lost 6; bases outside the gene matches: 6. CDR3 protein: CASRLAGSKDTQYF. The CDR3 region has the DNA TGTGCCAGCAGACTAGCGGGGTCTAAGGATACGCAGTATTTT.

This sequence joins TRBV5-4 and TRBJ2-5; 8 bases match TRBD2. There are 16 residues in the CDR3. The junction had 9 bases not matched to a gene; V was cut back by 0 bases and J by 5 bases. Germline values: CDR1 SGHNT, CDR2 YYREEE (reference sequence). CDR3 nucleotide sequence: TGTGCCAGCAGCTTGGCCCCTGGCGGGGGGAGGGAGACCCAGTACTTC. This sequence encodes CASSLAPGGGRETQYF.

The chain employs TRBV7-3 and TRBJ2-2; no firm D call. Looked up from germline, CDR1 is SGHTA and CDR2 is FQGTGA. The CDR3 contains 14 residues. The V gene lost 1 base and the J gene lost 3 bases, with 6 bases spanning the gap. CDR3 nucleotide sequence: TGTGCCAGCAGCTTAAGCCGGGACACCGGGGAGCTGTTTTTT. It translates to CASSLSRDTGELFF.

V is TRBV6-5 and J is TRBJ2-5; D remains ambiguous. Germline-derived CDR1 and CDR2 are MNHEY and SVGAGI. The CDR3 totals 11 residues. V was cut by 6 bases and J by 1 base, with 3 bases left in between. CDR3 loop: CASSLQETQYF. The CDR3 DNA reads as TGTGCCAGCAGCCTCCAAGAGACCCAGTACTTC.

This clone was found a few times. The J gene is TRBJ2-3, the V gene TRBV5-6; no definite D call. CDR3 length equals 14 residues. In germline, CDR1 is SGHDT, CDR2 YYEEEE. V lost 0 bases and J lost 2, with 7 bases in between. CDR3 in DNA: TGTGCCAGCAGCTTGGAAGCCCACACAGATACGCAGTATTTT. Translating it yields CASSLEAHTDTQYF.

The V and J genes are TRBV7-2 and TRBJ2-3, with a weak D call TRBD1 (5 bases). Germline values: CDR1 SGHTA, CDR2 FQGNSA. The V gene lost 1 base and the J gene lost 10 bases, with 9 bases spanning the gap. The CDR3 contains 12 residues. The CDR3, as DNA: TGTGCCAGCAGCTTAGAGGGGCACCCGCAGTATTTT. This codes for CASSLEGHPQYF.